Shown below are 4 T cell receptor beta chains from a single sample sequenced in a study of CD8 T cells in ankylosing spondylitis. MiXCR was run by TCRdb on the 5' RACE reads, yielding one entry per CDR3 protein. This table has 300,000 to 400,000 distinct CDR3 sequences, roughly 10% appearing once. Sequenced sample: blood, either unsorted or a sorted T cell fraction (not recorded which). Receptors originate from a female donor with ankylosing spondylitis or in good health (not recorded which).

This clonotype was recorded many times. The rearrangement joins TRBV10-3 to TRBJ2-7, with D unresolved. Deletions cut 8 bases from V and 4 bases from J, with 15 bases between. Germline lookup yields CDR1 ENHRY and CDR2 SYGVKD. The CDR3 length is 13 residues. The CDR3 DNA reads TGTGCCATCTCCTCCCAGGTCGGGTACGAGCAGTACTTC. It yields the protein CAISSQVGYEQYF.

This clonotype was seen many times. The chain joins TRBV20-1 to TRBJ1-5, with D possibly TRBD1 on 6 matching bases. Germline values: CDR1 DFQATT, CDR2 SNEGSKA (reference sequence). This CDR3 spans 14 amino acids. With 1 base removed from V and 6 bases from J, the gap between germline ends came to 13 bases. The CDR3 DNA sequence: TGCAGTGCTAGAGGAGACAGGTCGGGTCAGCCCCAGCATTTT. Protein sequence: CSARGDRSGQPQHF.

This chain joins TRBV29-1 and TRBJ2-5; 8 bases agree with TRBD2. The trim removed 7 bases at V and 5 bases at J, leaving 18 bases unmatched. The CDR3 is 16 amino acids. CDR1 SQVTM and CDR2 ANQGSEA come from the germline V gene. The CDR3 protein is CSGWGFGGASRETQYF. The CDR3 coding sequence is TGCAGCGGTTGGGGCTTCGGGGGGGCAAGTCGGGAGACCCAGTACTTC.

This clonotype was counted at least ten times. The J gene is TRBJ2-1, the V gene TRBV24-1, with D possibly being TRBD1 (6 bases). Germline V gene data show CDR1 as KGHDR and CDR2 as SFDVKD. With 5 bases removed from V and 9 bases from J, the gap between germline ends came to 19 bases. The CDR3 totals 15 residues. CDR3 in amino acids: CATSGRGSLQGEQFF. CDR3 nucleotides: TGTGCCACCAGTGGCAGGGGATCCCTACAGGGTGAGCAGTTCTTC.